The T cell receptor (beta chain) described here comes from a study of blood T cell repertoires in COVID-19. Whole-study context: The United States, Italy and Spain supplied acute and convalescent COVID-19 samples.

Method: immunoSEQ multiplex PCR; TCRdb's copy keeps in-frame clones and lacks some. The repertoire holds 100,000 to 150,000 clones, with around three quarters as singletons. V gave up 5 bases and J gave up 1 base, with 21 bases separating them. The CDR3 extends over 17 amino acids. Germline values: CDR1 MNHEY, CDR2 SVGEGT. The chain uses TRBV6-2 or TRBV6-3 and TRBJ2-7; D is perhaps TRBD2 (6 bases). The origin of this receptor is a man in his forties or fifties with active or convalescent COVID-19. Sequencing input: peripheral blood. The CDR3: CASSPYSQGRGSYEQYF. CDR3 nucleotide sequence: TGTGCCAGCAGTCCATATAGCCAAGGGCGGGGTTCCTACGAGCAGTACTTC.